One sample yielded the 32 T cell receptor beta chains listed below, sequenced in a study of cytomegalovirus exposure and HLA in healthy donors. Vbeta (60) and Jbeta (13) primers were used in the PCR. The repertoire was sequenced with immunoSEQ multiplex PCR; TCRdb's copy has only in-frame clones and lacks some. The table has 150,000 to 200,000 clones, more than 65% seen once. Sequenced material: PBMCs. The source of these receptors is a man aged 18 to 35 in good health and CMV-seropositive.

This chain links TRBV7-8 with TRBJ1-4, with 8 bases that match TRBD1. The CDR3 totals 15 residues. Germline values: CDR1 SGHVS, CDR2 FQNEAQ. Trimming cost V 5 bases and J 2 bases; bases outside gene matches: 4. The CDR3 loop is CASSRHRGTNEKLFF. The DNA of the CDR3 is TGTGCCAGCAGCAGACACAGGGGGACTAATGAAAAACTGTTTTTT.

The gene calls are TRBV2 and TRBJ1-2; the D is unclear. Per germline, CDR1 SNHLY and CDR2 FYNNEI. CDR3 length equals 14 residues. V lost 3 bases and J 3 bases, leaving 11 bases between the germline ends. CDR3 sequence: CASSDMGRDYGYTF. The DNA of the CDR3 is TGTGCCAGCAGTGATATGGGTCGGGACTATGGCTACACCTTC.

Here the CDR3 DNA reads TGTGCCAGCAGTTTAGGGACAGGGGTCTCCTACGAGCAGTACTTC. This gives the protein CASSLGTGVSYEQYF. J is TRBJ2-7 and V is TRBV27; 10 bases are a match to TRBD1. CDR3 length: 15 residues. V was clipped by 2 bases and J by 0 bases; unmatched bases: 1. The germline V gene encodes CDR1 MNHEY and CDR2 SMNVEV (reference sequence).

The chain joins TRBV12-5 to TRBJ1-5, with 8 nucleotides matching TRBD1. J was trimmed by 4 bases and V by 1 base; bases with no gene match: 6. CDR1 is LGHNT and CDR2 is FRNRAP in the germline V gene. CDR3 length: 16 residues. The CDR3 protein is CASGLADRGGNQPQHF. DNA for the CDR3: TGTGCTAGTGGTTTGGCCGACAGGGGAGGAAATCAGCCCCAGCATTTT.

The CDR3, as DNA: TGCGCCAGCCAGAACACCGGGGAGCTGTTTTTT. It codes for CASQNTGELFF. The genes are TRBV5-1 and TRBJ2-2; D not certain. V dropped 7 bases and J dropped 1 base, with 2 bases sitting between them. There are 11 residues in the CDR3. Germline lookup yields CDR1 SGHRS and CDR2 YFSETQ.

CDR3 sequence: CASSYSGQLYGYTF. DNA of the CDR3: TGTGCCAGCAGTTACTCAGGACAGCTCTATGGCTACACCTTC. The chain employs TRBV6-5 and TRBJ1-2; a weak D match, TRBD1 (6 bases). V lost 0 bases and J lost 4, with 9 bases in between. CDR1 and CDR2 (germline): MNHEY, SVGAGI. The CDR3 runs 14 residues.

V and J are TRBV2 and TRBJ2-3; 7 bases are a match to TRBD1. The germline CDR1 and CDR2 sequences are SNHLY and FYNNEI. The V and J ends lost 4 bases and 3 bases, in that order; junction bases with no gene match: 7. The CDR3 sequence is 15 residues long. CDR3 region: CASSGLGTETDTQYF. DNA for the CDR3: TGTGCCAGCAGTGGTCTGGGGACAGAGACAGATACGCAGTATTTT.

The chain's CDR3 is CASSLSQQGAGYEQYF. The CDR3 nucleotides read TGCGCCAGCAGCTTGTCACAACAGGGGGCGGGATACGAGCAGTACTTC. The chain is built from TRBV5-1 and TRBJ2-7; TRBD1 matches 9 bases. The trim removed 1 base at V and 4 bases at J, leaving 9 bases unmatched. There are 16 residues in the CDR3. Per the germline V gene, CDR1 is SGHRS and CDR2 is YFSETQ.

V gene TRBV2 combines with J gene TRBJ2-3; possible D gene TRBD2, 6 bases. The CDR3 contains 17 residues. CDR1 SNHLY and CDR2 FYNNEI come from the germline V gene. V lost 1 base, J lost 2 bases, and 16 bases lay in between. Here the CDR3 DNA reads TGTGCCAGCAGTGAAGGGGCTAGTGGGGGGTTCACAGATACGCAGTATTTT. Translation: CASSEGASGGFTDTQYF.

This chain connects TRBV10-1 to TRBJ2-5; D might be TRBD2 (5 bases). TRBJ2-7 matches the DNA end more closely, so the J call is doubtful. The CDR3 runs 16 residues. CDR1 WNHNN and CDR2 SYGVQD come from the germline V gene (reference sequence). The DNA for the CDR3 is TGCGCCAGCAGCGAGGGCTCGGCAGACTCCACCTACGAGCAGTACTTC. Its protein is CASSEGSADSTYEQYF.

V and J are TRBV5-1 and TRBJ1-1; 8 nucleotides line up with TRBD1. This CDR3 comprises 15 residues. From germline, CDR1 is SGHRS and CDR2 YFSETQ. V was clipped by 0 bases and J by 6 bases; unmatched bases: 7. CDR3 bases: TGCGCCAGCAGCTTGGTGGCGACAGGGGTAGCTGAAGCTTTCTTT. Translating gives CASSLVATGVAEAFF.

This clone was detected only a few times. V is TRBV4-1 and J is TRBJ2-2; D is perhaps TRBD2 (6 bases). Germline V gene data show CDR1 as MGHRA and CDR2 as YSYEKL. V was cut by 4 bases and J by 5 bases, with 8 bases left in between. The length of the CDR3 is 13 residues. CDR3 sequence (DNA): TGCGCCAGCAGCCCAGGGAGGACCGGGGAGCTGTTTTTT. Translating gives CASSPGRTGELFF.

The rearrangement links TRBV11-2 to TRBJ1-5, with 10 bases aligning to TRBD1. From germline, CDR1 is SGHAT and CDR2 FQNNGV. The CDR3 has 16 amino acids. The V gene end was trimmed by 5 bases and the J gene end by 3 bases; junction bases not matched to a gene: 7. The CDR3 nucleotides are TGTGCCAGCAGCGGGGGGGGGACAGGGGCCAATCAGCCCCAGCATTTT. This gives the protein CASSGGGTGANQPQHF.

CDR3 amino acids: CASSLSRQPQHF. The CDR3 coding sequence is TGTGCCAGCAGTTTATCTCGGCAGCCCCAGCATTTT. The V call is TRBV28, the J call TRBJ1-5; D not resolved. The CDR3 runs 12 residues. Per the germline V gene, CDR1 is MDHEN and CDR2 is SYDVKM. V lost 1 base to trimming and J lost 7 bases, with 5 bases between them.

V and J are TRBV7-9 and TRBJ2-4; D may be TRBD1 (5 bases). Looked up from germline, CDR1 is SEHNR and CDR2 is FQNEAQ (reference sequence). This CDR3 is built from 18 residues. V was clipped by 8 bases and J by 0 bases, with 23 bases between them. CDR3 nucleotide sequence: TGTGCCAGCGGAACTAATACAGGCTCATGGGGAGCCAAAAACATTCAGTACTTC. Translated, it gives CASGTNTGSWGAKNIQYF.

The rearrangement links TRBV5-6 to TRBJ2-1; 13 bases are a match to TRBD2. Looked up from germline, CDR1 is SGHDT and CDR2 is YYEEEE. Trimming took 4 bases from V and 3 from J; bases not matched to a gene: 13. The CDR3 has 19 residues. The CDR3 protein is CASSHRTRLAGGHYNEQFF. The DNA for the CDR3 is TGTGCCAGCAGCCATCGGACGAGACTAGCGGGAGGTCACTACAATGAGCAGTTCTTC.

J is TRBJ2-6 and V is TRBV28; maybe TRBD1 (5 bases). Germline V CDR1 and CDR2: MDHEN, SYDVKM. This CDR3 region has 14 residues. Trimming removed 6 bases from V and 7 bases from J, with 13 bases in between. The CDR3 loop is CASSLQGVANVLTF. In nucleotides, the CDR3 is TGTGCCAGCAGCCTCCAGGGTGTAGCCAACGTCCTGACTTTC.

In this sample, this clone turned up a few times. Within the sample, other DNA sequences also encode this same CDR3. The chain is built from TRBV19 and TRBJ2-7; maybe TRBD1 (5 bases). CDR1 LNHDA and CDR2 SQIVND come from the germline V gene (reference sequence). The CDR3 runs to 13 residues. The V end lost 3 bases, the J end lost 2 bases, and 8 bases lay between the germline ends. DNA of the CDR3: TGTGCCAGTAGTATTTCCAGGGCCTACGAGCAGTACTTC. It is translated as CASSISRAYEQYF.

The J gene is TRBJ2-7, the V gene TRBV28, with D perhaps TRBD2 (5 bases). CDR1 is MDHEN, CDR2 SYDVKM, per germline. Trimming removed 7 bases at V and 6 bases at J, with 16 bases between. CDR3 size: 13 residues. The CDR3: CASTSFARGEQYF. The CDR3 bases are TGTGCCAGCACCTCATTCGCTCGGGGCGAGCAGTACTTC.

This chain uses TRBV27 with TRBJ1-3, with a weak D call TRBD1 (6 bases). This CDR3 has 15 residues. V dropped 8 bases and J dropped 0 bases, with 14 bases sitting between them. Germline V gene data show CDR1 as MNHEY and CDR2 as SMNVEV (reference sequence). The CDR3 coding sequence is TGTGCCAGCGGAGCGGGGGGGCCCTCTGGAAACACCATATATTTT. Translating it yields CASGAGGPSGNTIYF.

The V gene is TRBV19, the J gene TRBJ2-5, with D maybe TRBD2 (6 bases). V dropped 6 bases and J dropped 1 base, with 15 bases sitting between them. The CDR3 runs 15 residues. In germline, CDR1 is LNHDA, CDR2 SQIVND (reference sequence). As DNA, the CDR3 is TGTGCCAGTAGCCACGGGGGAGGATTCCAAGAGACCCAGTACTTC. Translation gives CASSHGGGFQETQYF.

V gene TRBV7-9 combines with J gene TRBJ2-2; TRBD2 matches 8 bases. The length of the CDR3 is 19 residues. J gave up 0 bases and V 5 bases, and 14 bases lay outside the gene matches. Germline V lookup: CDR1 SEHNR, CDR2 FQNEAQ (reference sequence). CDR3 sequence (DNA): TGTGCCAGCAGCCGACCGGGACTAGTGGGGAGATCGAACACCGGGGAGCTGTTTTTT. Its protein is CASSRPGLVGRSNTGELFF.

V gene TRBV2 combines with J gene TRBJ1-5; 7 nucleotides match TRBD1. The junction had 13 bases not matched to a gene; V was cut back by 6 bases and J by 2 bases. The germline V gene encodes CDR1 SNHLY and CDR2 FYNNEI. CDR3 length equals 17 residues. DNA of the CDR3: TGTGCCAGCAGAGAGGCTTCAGGGGGAGATCGCAATCAGCCCCAGCATTTT. As protein: CASREASGGDRNQPQHF.

V and J are TRBV2 and TRBJ1-6; D gene ambiguous. The germline V and J ends were trimmed by 6 bases and 0 bases, with 3 bases remaining between them. CDR3 size: 13 residues. Germline loops: CDR1 SNHLY, CDR2 FYNNEI. CDR3 bases: TGTGCCAGCAGGAGCTCCTATAATTCACCCCTCCACTTT. It is translated as CASRSSYNSPLHF.

CDR3 bases: TGTGCCAGCAACCGGGGTGGACTAGAAGCTTTCTTT. Translation gives CASNRGGLEAFF. The rearrangement uses TRBV5-6 and TRBJ1-1; no firm D call. CDR3 length: 12 residues. V was trimmed by 6 bases and J by 8 bases, leaving 14 bases between them. The V gene's germline CDR1 is SGHDT and CDR2 YYEEEE.

V usage is TRBV4-1 and J usage is TRBJ2-1, with D perhaps TRBD2 (5 bases). The CDR3 consists of 15 residues. With 6 bases removed from V and 7 bases from J, the gap between germline ends came to 19 bases. Germline V lookup: CDR1 MGHRA, CDR2 YSYEKL. The CDR3 bases are TGCGCCAGCAGTCGAATACTAGTGAACCCAAATGAGCAGTTCTTC. It specifies CASSRILVNPNEQFF.

The CDR3 DNA reads as TGTGCCAGCAGTGAATTTGGATCCCTCGGAGTCTATGGCTACACCTTC. It codes for CASSEFGSLGVYGYTF. J is TRBJ1-2 and V is TRBV2; no clear D gene. Trimming left V 2 bases short and J 4 bases short, with 17 bases between. Germline CDR1 is SNHLY and CDR2 is FYNNEI. The CDR3 has 16 residues.

The sample holds a few counts of this clone. This sequence joins TRBV4-1 and TRBJ1-1, with unresolved D. With 1 base removed from V and 1 base from J, the gap between germline ends came to 4 bases. Germline CDR1 and CDR2: MGHRA and YSYEKL. The CDR3 loop spans 13 amino acids. The CDR3 nucleotides read TGCGCCAGCAGCCAAGTCCAGAACACTGAAGCTTTCTTT. This sequence encodes CASSQVQNTEAFF.

CDR3 coding DNA: TGCGCCGGTAGACGGGAGGGGGACGAGCAGTACTTC. Translated: CAGRREGDEQYF. The chain carries TRBV4-3 and TRBJ2-7, with 8 bases lining up with TRBD2. V shed 11 bases and J 5 bases; nucleotides not matched to a gene: 8. The CDR3 is 12 residues long. CDR1 is LGHNA and CDR2 is YSLEER in the germline V gene.

This sequence joins TRBV9 and TRBJ2-1, with a possible D match to TRBD1 (6 bases). The CDR3 runs to 17 residues. The germline V and J ends were trimmed by 0 bases and 0 bases, with 13 bases remaining between them. Germline CDR1 and CDR2: SGDLS and YYNGEE. CDR3 sequence reads: CASSVGTAGASYNEQFF. The CDR3 nucleotides are TGTGCCAGCAGCGTAGGTACTGCAGGGGCCTCCTACAATGAGCAGTTCTTC.

The V and J genes are TRBV2 and TRBJ2-5; a weak D match, TRBD2 (5 bases). CDR3 length: 14 residues. Trimming removed 6 bases at V and 2 bases at J, with 13 bases between. Looked up from germline, CDR1 is SNHLY and CDR2 is FYNNEI. CDR3 region: CASSGRWEQETQYF. In nucleotides, the CDR3 is TGTGCCAGCAGCGGTAGGTGGGAGCAAGAGACCCAGTACTTC.

This CDR3 is CASSLDETGQYGNTIYF. The CDR3 bases are TGCGCCAGCAGCTTGGACGAGACAGGCCAGTACGGAAACACCATATATTTT. The V gene is TRBV5-1, the J gene TRBJ1-3, with D perhaps TRBD1 (6 bases). Germline loops: CDR1 SGHRS, CDR2 YFSETQ. V was clipped by 0 bases and J by 4 bases, with 17 bases between them. The length of the CDR3 is 17 residues.